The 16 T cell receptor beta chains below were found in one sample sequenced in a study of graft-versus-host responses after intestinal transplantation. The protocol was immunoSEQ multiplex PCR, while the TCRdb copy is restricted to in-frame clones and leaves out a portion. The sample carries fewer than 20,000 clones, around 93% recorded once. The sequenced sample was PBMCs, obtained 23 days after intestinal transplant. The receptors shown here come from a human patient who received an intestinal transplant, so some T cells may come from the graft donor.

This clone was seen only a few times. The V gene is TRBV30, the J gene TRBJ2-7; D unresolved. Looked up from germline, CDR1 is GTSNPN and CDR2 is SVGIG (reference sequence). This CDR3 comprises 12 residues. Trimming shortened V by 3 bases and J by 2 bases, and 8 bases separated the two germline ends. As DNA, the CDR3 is TGTGCCTGGAGACTCAATACCTACGAGCAGTACTTC. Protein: CAWRLNTYEQYF. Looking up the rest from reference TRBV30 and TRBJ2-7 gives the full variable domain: SQTIHQWPATLVQPVGSPLSLECTVEGTSNPNLYWYRQAAGRGLQLLFYSVGIGQISSEVPQNLSASRPQDRQFILSSKKLLLSDSGFYLCAWRLNTYEQYFGPGTRLTVT.

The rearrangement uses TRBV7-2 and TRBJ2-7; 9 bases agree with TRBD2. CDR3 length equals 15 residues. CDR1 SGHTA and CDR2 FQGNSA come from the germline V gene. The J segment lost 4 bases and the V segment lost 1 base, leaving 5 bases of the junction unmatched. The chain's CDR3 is CASSLERLAGYEQYF. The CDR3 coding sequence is TGTGCCAGCAGCTTAGAGCGGCTAGCGGGGTACGAGCAGTACTTC. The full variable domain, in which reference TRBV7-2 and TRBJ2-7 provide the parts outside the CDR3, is GAGVSQSPSNKVTEKGKDVELRCDPISGHTALYWYRQSLGQGLEFLIYFQGNSAPDKSGLPSDRFSAERTGGSVSTLTIQRTQQEDSAVYLCASSLERLAGYEQYFGPGTRLTVT.

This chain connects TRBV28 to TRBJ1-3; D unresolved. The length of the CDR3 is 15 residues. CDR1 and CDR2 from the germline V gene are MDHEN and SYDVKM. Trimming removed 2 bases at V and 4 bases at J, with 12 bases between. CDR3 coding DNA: TGTGCCAGCAGTTTAAGTTTGGCCGCCGGAAACACCATATATTTT. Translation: CASSLSLAAGNTIYF.

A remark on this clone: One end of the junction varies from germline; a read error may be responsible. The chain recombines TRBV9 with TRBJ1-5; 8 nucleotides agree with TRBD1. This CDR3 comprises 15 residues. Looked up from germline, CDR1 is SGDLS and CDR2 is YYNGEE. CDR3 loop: CAGSVSPGGGQPQHF. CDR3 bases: TGTGCCGGCAGCGTATCCCCAGGGGGCGGTCAGCCCCAGCATTTT.

CDR3 sequence: CASSTASGNTIYF. In DNA form, the CDR3 reads TGTGCCAGTAGTACGGCCTCTGGAAACACCATATATTTT. The chain combines TRBV19 with TRBJ1-3; D is uncertain. V dropped 4 bases and J dropped 0 bases, with 4 bases sitting between them. Germline lookup yields CDR1 LNHDA and CDR2 SQIVND (reference sequence). The CDR3 sequence is 13 residues long.

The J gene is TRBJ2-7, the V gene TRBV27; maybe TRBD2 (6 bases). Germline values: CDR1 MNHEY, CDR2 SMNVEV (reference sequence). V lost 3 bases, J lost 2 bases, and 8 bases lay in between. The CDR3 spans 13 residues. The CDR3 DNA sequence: TGTGCCAGCAGTTTGCGGGGTACCTACGAGCAGTACTTC. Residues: CASSLRGTYEQYF.

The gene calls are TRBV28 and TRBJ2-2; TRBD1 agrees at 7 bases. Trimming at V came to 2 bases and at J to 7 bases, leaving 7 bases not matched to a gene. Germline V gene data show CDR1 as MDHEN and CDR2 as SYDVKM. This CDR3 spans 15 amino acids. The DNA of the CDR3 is TGTGCCAGCAGTTTAGCCGGGACAGTTAGCGGGGAGCTGTTTTTT. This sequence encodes CASSLAGTVSGELFF. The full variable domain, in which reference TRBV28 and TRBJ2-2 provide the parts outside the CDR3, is DVKVTQSSRYLVKRTGEKVFLECVQDMDHENMFWYRQDPGLGLRLIYFSYDVKMKEKGDIPEGYSVSREKKERFSLILESASTNQTSMYLCASSLAGTVSGELFFGEGSRLTVL.

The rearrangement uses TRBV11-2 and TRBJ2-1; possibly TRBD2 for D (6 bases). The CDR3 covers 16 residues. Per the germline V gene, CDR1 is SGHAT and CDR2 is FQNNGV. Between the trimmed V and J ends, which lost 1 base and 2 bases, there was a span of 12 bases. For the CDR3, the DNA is TGTGCCAGCAGCTTAGTAGGGCGGGGAGCCTACAATGAGCAGTTCTTC. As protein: CASSLVGRGAYNEQFF.

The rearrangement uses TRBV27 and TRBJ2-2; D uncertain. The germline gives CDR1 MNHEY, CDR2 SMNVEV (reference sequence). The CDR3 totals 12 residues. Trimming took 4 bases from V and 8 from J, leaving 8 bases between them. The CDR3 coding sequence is TGTGCCAGCAGTTCGGTAACAGGGGAGCTGTTTTTT. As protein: CASSSVTGELFF.

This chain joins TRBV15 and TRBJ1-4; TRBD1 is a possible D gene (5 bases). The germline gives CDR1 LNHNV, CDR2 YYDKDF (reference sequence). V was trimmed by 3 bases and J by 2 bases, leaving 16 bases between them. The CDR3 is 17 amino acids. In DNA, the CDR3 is TGTGCCACCAGCAGTGGCCGGACAATGAAGACTAATGAAAAACTGTTTTTT. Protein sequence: CATSSGRTMKTNEKLFF.

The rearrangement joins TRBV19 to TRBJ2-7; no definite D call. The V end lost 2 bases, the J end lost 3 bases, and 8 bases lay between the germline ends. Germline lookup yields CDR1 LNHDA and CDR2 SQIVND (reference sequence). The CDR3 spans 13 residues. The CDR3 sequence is CASSISFSYEQYF. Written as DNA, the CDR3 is TGTGCCAGTAGTATATCGTTCAGCTACGAGCAGTACTTC.

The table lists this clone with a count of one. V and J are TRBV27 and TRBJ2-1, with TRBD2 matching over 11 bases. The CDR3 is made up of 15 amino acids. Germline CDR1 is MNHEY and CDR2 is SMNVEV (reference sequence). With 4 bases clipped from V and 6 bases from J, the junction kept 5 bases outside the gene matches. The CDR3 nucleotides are TGTGCCAGCAGTTATACTAGCGGGAGTCCCAATGAGCAGTTCTTC. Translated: CASSYTSGSPNEQFF.

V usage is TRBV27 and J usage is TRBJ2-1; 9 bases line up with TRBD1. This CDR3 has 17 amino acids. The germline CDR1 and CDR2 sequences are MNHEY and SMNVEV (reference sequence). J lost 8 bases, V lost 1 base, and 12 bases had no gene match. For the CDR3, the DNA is TGTGCCAGCAGTTTATTCCCATCAGGGACAGGGATACATGAGCAGTTCTTC. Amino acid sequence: CASSLFPSGTGIHEQFF.

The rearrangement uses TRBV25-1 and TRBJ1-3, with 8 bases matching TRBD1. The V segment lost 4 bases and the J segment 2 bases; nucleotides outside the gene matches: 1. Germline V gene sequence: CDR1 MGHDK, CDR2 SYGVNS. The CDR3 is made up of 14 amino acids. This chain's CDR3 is CASSAGQAGNTIYF. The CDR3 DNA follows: TGTGCCAGCAGTGCGGGACAGGCTGGAAACACCATATATTTT.

The CDR3 here is CASSRDLLYEQYF. CDR3 sequence (DNA): TGTGCCAGCAGCCGAGACCTCCTCTACGAGCAGTACTTC. The chain is built from TRBV7-8 and TRBJ2-7, with D unclear. Trimming stripped 5 bases from V and 3 bases from J, with 11 bases between. The germline V gene encodes CDR1 SGHVS and CDR2 FQNEAQ. The CDR3 has 13 amino acids.

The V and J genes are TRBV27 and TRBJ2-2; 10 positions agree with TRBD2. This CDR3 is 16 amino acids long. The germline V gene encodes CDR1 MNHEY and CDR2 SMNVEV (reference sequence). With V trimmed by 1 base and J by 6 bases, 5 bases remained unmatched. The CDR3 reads CASSLYSSGGPGELFF. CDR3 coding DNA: TGTGCCAGCAGTTTATATTCTAGCGGGGGCCCCGGGGAGCTGTTTTTT.